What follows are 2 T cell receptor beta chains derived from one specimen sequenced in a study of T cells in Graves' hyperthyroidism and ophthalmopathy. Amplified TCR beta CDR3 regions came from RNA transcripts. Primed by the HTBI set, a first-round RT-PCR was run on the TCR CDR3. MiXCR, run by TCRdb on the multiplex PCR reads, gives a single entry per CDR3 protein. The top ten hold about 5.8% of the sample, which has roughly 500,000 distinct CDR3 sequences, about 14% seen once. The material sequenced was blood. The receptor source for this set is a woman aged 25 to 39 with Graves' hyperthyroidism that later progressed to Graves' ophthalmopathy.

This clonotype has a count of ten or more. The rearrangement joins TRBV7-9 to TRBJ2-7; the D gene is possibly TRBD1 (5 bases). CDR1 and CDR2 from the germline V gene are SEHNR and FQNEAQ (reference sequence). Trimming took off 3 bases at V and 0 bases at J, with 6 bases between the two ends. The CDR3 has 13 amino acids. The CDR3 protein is CASSLDTSYEQYF. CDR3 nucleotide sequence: TGTGCCAGCAGCTTGGACACCTCCTACGAGCAGTACTTC.

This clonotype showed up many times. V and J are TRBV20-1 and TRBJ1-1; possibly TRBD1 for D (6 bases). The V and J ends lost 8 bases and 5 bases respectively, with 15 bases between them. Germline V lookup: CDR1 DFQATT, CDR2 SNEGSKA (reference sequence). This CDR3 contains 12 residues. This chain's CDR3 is CSRGGGGTEAFF. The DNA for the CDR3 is TGCAGTAGAGGGGGGGGTGGGACTGAAGCTTTCTTT.